Given below is one TCR beta chain in context. The sample is drawn from a study of blood T cell repertoires in COVID-19. In the study overall: The samples span acute and convalescent COVID-19 from the United States, Italy and Spain. T cells, B-cell-depleted T cells, or PBMCs provided the cDNA or gDNA that served as material.

Repertoires were generated with immunoSEQ multiplex PCR, while TCRdb's copy carries only in-frame clones and drops some. Of roughly 150,000 clones in the sample, over 80% were seen once. The CDR3 has 15 amino acids. Trimming removed 6 bases from V and 7 bases from J; junction bases left unmatched: 11. Germline assignment: CDR1 MNHGY and CDR2 SVAAGI. What was sequenced was peripheral blood. This TCR derives from a woman older than 75 with acute or convalescent COVID-19. This chain connects TRBV6-9 to TRBJ1-5; 8 bases map to TRBD1. The CDR3 nucleotides are TGTGCCAGCAGACCGGACAGGGAAACAGACCAGCCCCAGCATTTT. Translated: CASRPDRETDQPQHF.